This paragraph reports one T cell receptor beta chain. What it recognizes is unknown. The CDR3 runs 16 residues. From germline, CDR1 is SGHRS and CDR2 YFSETQ. After removal of 0 bases from V and 2 bases from J, the junction contained 7 bases not matched to a gene. This specimen belongs to a study of CD8 T cells in ankylosing spondylitis. Study observations and caveats: Clones tied to disease were said to be significantly enriched in matched ankylosing spondylitis synovial fluid. Seven or eight highly homologous variants formed a TCR beta motif that appeared characteristic of ankylosing spondylitis blood. Peripheral blood samples showed relatively rare disease-linked clones, and these clones were CD8+.

TCR beta libraries were made by quantitative 5'-RACE with molecular barcodes. TCRdb re-called the 5' RACE reads through MiXCR, storing one row per CDR3 protein. The repertoire consists of 250,000 to 400,000 distinct CDR3 sequences, with more than 9% occurring once and the leading ten covering more than 7%. The source of this sequence is a female donor with ankylosing spondylitis or in good health (not recorded which). The V gene is TRBV5-1, the J gene TRBJ2-7, with 8 bases fitting TRBD1. Sequenced: blood, either unsorted or a sorted T cell fraction (not recorded which). The CDR3 sequence: CASSLGDRSLTYEQYF. The CDR3 nucleotides are TGCGCCAGCAGCTTGGGGGACAGGTCCCTGACCTACGAGCAGTACTTC. The full variable domain, rest sourced from reference TRBV5-1 and TRBJ2-7, is KAGVTQTPRYLIKTRGQQVTLSCSPISGHRSVSWYQQTPGQGLQFLFEYFSETQRNKGNFPGRFSGRQFSNSRSEMNVSTLELGDSALYLCASSLGDRSLTYEQYFGPGTRLTVT.